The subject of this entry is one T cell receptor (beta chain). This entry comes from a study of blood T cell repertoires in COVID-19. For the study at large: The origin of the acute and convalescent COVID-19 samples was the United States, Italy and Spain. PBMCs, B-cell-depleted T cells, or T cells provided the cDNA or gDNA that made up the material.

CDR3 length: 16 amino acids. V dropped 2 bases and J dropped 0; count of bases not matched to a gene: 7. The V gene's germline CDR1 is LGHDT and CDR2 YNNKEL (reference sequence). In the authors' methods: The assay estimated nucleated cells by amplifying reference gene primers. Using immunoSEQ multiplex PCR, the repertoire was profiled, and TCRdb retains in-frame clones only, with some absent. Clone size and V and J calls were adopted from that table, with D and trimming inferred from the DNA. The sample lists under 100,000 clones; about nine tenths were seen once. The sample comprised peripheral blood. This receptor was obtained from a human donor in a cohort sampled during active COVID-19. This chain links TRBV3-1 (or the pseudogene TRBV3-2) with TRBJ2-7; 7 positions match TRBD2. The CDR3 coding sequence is TGTGCCAGCAGCCAAAGGGGCTGGACTAGCTCCTACGAGCAGTACTTC. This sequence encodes CASSQRGWTSSYEQYF.